The table lists the clone carrying this T cell receptor beta chain with a few counts. Germline assignment: CDR1 MDHEN and CDR2 SYDVKM. The CDR3 runs to 13 residues. V dropped 4 bases and J dropped 10 bases, with 11 bases sitting between them. From the RT-PCR reads, TCRdb called clonotypes with MiXCR, one entry per CDR3 protein. The sample consists of about 700,000 distinct CDR3 sequences, about 14% of them appearing once. This TCR was recovered from a female donor in good health, serving as a healthy control. The sequencing sample was made of memory CD4+ T cells from blood. The chain links TRBV28 to TRBJ1-6, with D possibly TRBD1 on 6 matching bases. The CDR3 sequence: CASSSHRVSPLHF. Written as DNA, the CDR3 is TGTGCCAGCAGTTCCCACAGGGTCTCACCCCTCCACTTT. Based on the CDR3 plus reference TRBV28 and TRBJ1-6, the full variable domain is DVKVTQSSRYLVKRTGEKVFLECVQDMDHENMFWYRQDPGLGLRLIYFSYDVKMKEKGDIPEGYSVSREKKERFSLILESASTNQTSMYLCASSSHRVSPLHFGNGTRLTVT.